This T cell receptor beta chain was sequenced for a study of blood T cell repertoires in COVID-19 (TCRdb year 2020). General notes on the study: Collaborator samples came from the United States, Italy and Spain and covered acute and convalescent phases of COVID-19. The material from the prospective study consisted of cDNA or gDNA derived from T cells, B-cell-depleted T cells, or PBMCs. Deeply sampled blood TCRbeta repertoires from subjects exposed to, actively infected with, or recovered from COVID-19 were included in the dataset. The repertoires were made available in a free public database intended to serve as a resource for research on the immune response to SARS-CoV-2. The samples were drawn from two sources: the first 160 participants of the ongoing ImmuneRACE study, and about 1,300 subjects contributed by 6 global collaborators. Nearly every sample came with metadata listing a de-identified subject ID, COVID-19 status, age in years and sex. Where HLA class I and class II types were available, the types were taken from metadata supplied by the sample provider, not from assay-based typing.

CDR1 SNHLY and CDR2 FYNNEI are derived from the germline V gene. Relative to germline, V is 11 bases shorter and J is 4 bases shorter, with 12 bases between their ends. The CDR3 sequence holds 13 residues, the cysteine and phenylalanine included. The read is trimmed to its CDR3 DNA, 39 bases read in frame from base 1. The count of this clone is one. Its recognized antigen is unknown. Base quality data are lacking; no much larger clone is found one base away. In the prospective study, participants were about 18 to 90 years old, resided in approximately 25 geographic areas of the United States, and were enrolled through a virtual design. In the prospective study, participants were assigned to cohorts based on the clinical history participants reported in a screening survey and a study questionnaire. Recovered participants in ImmuneRACE Cohort 3 were defined as having two consecutive negative NP/OP PCR tests, clearance from a healthcare professional, or resolution of symptoms. Mobile phlebotomists in the prospective study collected whole blood, serum and a nasopharyngeal or oropharyngeal swab from every participant. Prospective study participants could optionally give additional blood draws and questionnaires over an approximately 2-month period. Prospective study blood samples were shipped either frozen or at room temperature before DNA extraction.

What the authors observed across the whole study: The quantity of clinical and demographic metadata differed by source and by participant and was supplied without curation.

TCRbeta CDR3 regions were amplified from genomic DNA using the immunoSEQ Assay, a bias-controlled multiplex PCR. As for how the authors treated the data: The number of nucleated cells in each sample was estimated by amplification of reference gene primers within the assay. To quantify the absolute abundance of each unique TCRbeta CDR3 rearrangement, sequence reads were collapsed and filtered. For each sample, productive Simpson clonality was calculated as the square root of Simpson's diversity index across productive rearrangements. TCRdb holds this immuneACCESS table with in-frame rearrangements only. Some clones are missing; in checked studies, unresolved V genes explain under half, and the rest has no known cause. V and J calls and clone size are copied from that table; D and trimming were computed from the DNA. The sample data list 270,000 or so clones, and around nine tenths of these were observed just once. 2.6% of the sample is taken by the ten largest.

Sequenced input: PBMCs or T cells enriched from blood (not recorded which). The rearranged segments are TRBV2 and TRBJ1-6; the D gene is possibly TRBD1, with 5 bases matching. The clonotype originates from a woman aged 18-29 years who had recovered from COVID-19. The DNA sequence is given as TGTGCCTGCGGGACGGGGTATAATTCACCCCTCCACTTT. Its amino acids are CACGTGYNSPLHF.